This TCR beta chain comes out of a study of OX40 agonist ivuxolimab in advanced cancers. Turning to the study itself: The patients' treatment was ivuxolimab, an agonistic anti-OX40 (CD134) antibody. Study-wide points: Patients with a partial response at 0.1-3.0 mg/kg had among the lowest clonal expansion.

V dropped 0 bases and J dropped 3; count of bases not matched to a gene: 0. The CDR3 length is 14 residues. Germline CDR1 is SGDLS and CDR2 is YYNGEE. The data were produced by immunoSEQ multiplex PCR, yet TCRdb's version contains in-frame clones alone and is incomplete. Among about 33,000 clones listed, approximately 89% were seen once. To note about this clone: Its antigen remains unknown.

Collection of blood occurred at baseline, at cycle 4 day 1, and at cycle 7 day 1. The chain joins TRBV9 to TRBJ2-7; 10 bases match TRBD2. The sequence was obtained from an adult with an advanced solid tumor such as melanoma, head and neck, liver or kidney cancer. The sequenced sample was CD4+ or CD8+ T cells sorted from blood, obtained in a trial of the OX40 agonist ivuxolimab. CDR3 DNA: TGTGCCAGCAGCGTAGCTAGCGGGGGCTACGAGCAGTACTTC. It specifies CASSVASGGYEQYF.